Below are 2 T cell receptor beta chains sequenced from a single sample in a study of blood T cell repertoires in COVID-19 (dated by TCRdb to about 2020). Receptor amplification or capture employed the immunoSEQ multiplex PCR assay. This immuneACCESS table, as held by TCRdb, lists in-frame sequences with V and J called but not all clones. Of the missing ones, under half trace to an unresolved V gene in checked studies; the others have no known cause. A total of fewer than 300,000 clones appear in this sample, 81% of them only once. The ten largest clones capture roughly 2.9% of the sample. The specimen was peripheral blood. Source of these receptors: a woman aged 60-75 years with active or convalescent COVID-19.

The chain combines TRBV2 with TRBJ1-1, with unresolved D. V shed 3 bases and J shed 0 bases, with 8 bases lying between them. The germline gives CDR1 SNHLY, CDR2 FYNNEI. This CDR3 comprises 14 residues. As DNA, the CDR3 is TGTGCCAGCAGTGACTGGGAGATGAACACTGAAGCTTTCTTT. This encodes CASSDWEMNTEAFF. The full variable domain, its missing parts supplied by reference TRBV2 and TRBJ1-1, is EPEVTQTPSHQVTQMGQEVILRCVPISNHLYFYWYRQILGQKVEFLVSFYNNEISEKSEIFDDQFSVERPDGSNFTLKIRSTKLEDSAMYFCASSDWEMNTEAFFGQGTRLTVV.

The rearrangement links TRBV14 to TRBJ1-2, with 9 bases aligning to TRBD1. The germline gives CDR1 SGHDN, CDR2 FVKESK. J gave up 7 bases and V 4 bases, and 10 bases lay outside the gene matches. This CDR3 contains 15 residues. The CDR3 nucleotides read TGTGCCAGCAGCCTGCAACCGGGACAGGGCTTTGGCTACACCTTC. It codes for CASSLQPGQGFGYTF.